Below, one TCR beta chain is given with its context. Antigen specificity is unknown. This may stem from a read error, because a much larger clone lies one nucleotide away. The diagnosis was founded upon clinical symptoms, serum thyroxine, TRAb, thyroid ultrasound and orbital computed tomography. The data derive from a study of Graves' ophthalmopathy and Graves' hyperthyroidism. Study-level findings and limits: The model achieved about 70% sensitivity and under 75% specificity for ophthalmopathy progression. Classification of ophthalmopathy versus stable hyperthyroidism by a 13-signature model yielded approximately 90% sensitivity and roughly 81% specificity.

Per germline, CDR1 SEHNR and CDR2 FQNEAQ (reference sequence). This CDR3 comprises 13 residues. Scientists amplified the TCR beta CDR3 regions from RNA transcripts. First-round RT-PCR used HTBI primers; second-round multiplex PCR followed. A single record per CDR3 protein comes from TCRdb applying MiXCR to the multiplex PCR reads. The sample has about 220,000 distinct CDR3 sequences; about 22% are singletons. The chain joins TRBV7-9 to TRBJ2-2; D might be TRBD1 (6 bases). This TCR came from a woman between 50 and 59 years old with Graves' ophthalmopathy. Sequenced: peripheral blood. This chain's CDR3 is CATRTENTGEPFF. The CDR3 bases are TGTGCCACCCGGACAGAGAACACCGGGGAGCCGTTTTTT.